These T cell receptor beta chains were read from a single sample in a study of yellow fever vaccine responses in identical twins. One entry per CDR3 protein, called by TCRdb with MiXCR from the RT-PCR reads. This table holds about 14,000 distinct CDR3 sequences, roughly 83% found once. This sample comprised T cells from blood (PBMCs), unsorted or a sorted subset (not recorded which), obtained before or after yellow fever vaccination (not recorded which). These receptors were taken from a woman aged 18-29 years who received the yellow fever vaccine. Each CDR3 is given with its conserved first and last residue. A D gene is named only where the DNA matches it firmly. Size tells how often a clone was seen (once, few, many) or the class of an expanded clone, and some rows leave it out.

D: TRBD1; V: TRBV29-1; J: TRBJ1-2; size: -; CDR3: CSVEDRAGGDYGYTF; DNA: TGCAGCGTTGAAGATAGGGCAGGGGGAGACTATGGCTACACCTTC
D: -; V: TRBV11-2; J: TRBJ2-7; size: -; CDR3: CASSLGFSYEQYF; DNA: TGTGCCAGCAGCTTAGGTTTCTCCTACGAGCAGTACTTC
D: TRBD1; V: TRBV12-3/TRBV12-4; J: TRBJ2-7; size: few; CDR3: CASSQGARWGEQYF; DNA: TGTGCCAGCAGTCAGGGGGCCCGTTGGGGCGAGCAGTACTTC
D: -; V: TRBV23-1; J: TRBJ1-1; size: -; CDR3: CAKRVQANNTEAFF; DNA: TGCGCCAAGAGGGTACAGGCCAACAACACTGAAGCTTTCTTT
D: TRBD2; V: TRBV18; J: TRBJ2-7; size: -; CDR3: CASSEFGGRTYEQYF; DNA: TGTGCCAGCTCAGAATTCGGGGGGAGAACGTACGAGCAGTACTTC
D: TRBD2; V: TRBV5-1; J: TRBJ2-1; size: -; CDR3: CASSLGSSGIIEQFF; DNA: TGCGCCAGCAGCTTGGGGTCTAGCGGGATAATTGAGCAGTTCTTC
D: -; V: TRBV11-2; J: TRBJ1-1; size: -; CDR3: CASSLIGYTEAFF; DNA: TGTGCCAGCAGCTTAATCGGCTACACTGAAGCTTTCTTT
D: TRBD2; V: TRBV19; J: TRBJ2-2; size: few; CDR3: CACGGVDTGELFF; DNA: TGTGCCTGCGGGGGAGTAGACACCGGGGAGCTGTTTTTT
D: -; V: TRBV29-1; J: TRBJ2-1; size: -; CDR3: CSVAHTEQFF; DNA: TGCAGCGTGGCCCACACCGAGCAGTTCTTC
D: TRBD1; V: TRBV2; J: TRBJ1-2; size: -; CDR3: CASSETGAGGYTF; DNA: TGTGCCAGCAGTGAAACAGGGGCAGGTGGCTACACCTTC
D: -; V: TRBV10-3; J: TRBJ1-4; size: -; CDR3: CAISESRGQGRQEKLFF; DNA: TGTGCCATCAGTGAGTCTCGAGGCCAGGGCCGGCAGGAAAAACTGTTTTTT
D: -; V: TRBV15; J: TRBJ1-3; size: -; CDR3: CATSRDPGFYSGNTIYF; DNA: TGTGCCACCAGCAGAGACCCGGGCTTCTACTCTGGAAACACCATATATTTT
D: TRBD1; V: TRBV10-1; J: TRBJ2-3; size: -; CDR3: CASTDGQGFTDTQYF; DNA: TGCGCCAGCACGGACGGACAGGGGTTTACAGATACGCAGTATTTT
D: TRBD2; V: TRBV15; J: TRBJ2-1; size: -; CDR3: CATRLGTSGNNEQFF; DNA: TGTGCCACCAGACTCGGGACTAGCGGGAACAATGAGCAGTTCTTC
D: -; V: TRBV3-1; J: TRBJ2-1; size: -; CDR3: CASSQLVGRVDEQFF; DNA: TGTGCCAGCAGCCAGCTGGTGGGGCGGGTCGATGAGCAGTTCTTC
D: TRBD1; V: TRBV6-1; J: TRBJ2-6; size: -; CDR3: CASIKTGGASGANVLTF; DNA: TGTGCCAGCATCAAAACAGGGGGCGCTTCTGGGGCCAACGTCCTGACTTTC
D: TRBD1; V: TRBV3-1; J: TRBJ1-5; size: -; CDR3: CASSQGTVLNGPQHF; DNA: TGTGCCAGCAGTCAAGGGACAGTCCTTAATGGGCCCCAGCATTTT
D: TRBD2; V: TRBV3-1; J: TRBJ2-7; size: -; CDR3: CASSKSGTYEQYF; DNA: TGTGCCAGCTCCAAGAGCGGGACCTACGAGCAGTACTTC
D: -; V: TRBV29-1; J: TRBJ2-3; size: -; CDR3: CSAQSPKSTDTQYF; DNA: TGCAGCGCGCAGTCCCCCAAGAGCACAGATACCCAGTATTTT
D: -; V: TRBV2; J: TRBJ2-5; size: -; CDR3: CASSQGTGETQYF; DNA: TGTGCCAGCAGTCAAGGGACCGGTGAGACCCAGTACTTC
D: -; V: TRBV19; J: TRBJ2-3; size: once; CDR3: CASSIDTQYF; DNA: TGTGCCAGTAGTATAGATACGCAGTATTTT
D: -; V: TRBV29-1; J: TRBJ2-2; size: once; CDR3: CSVDSRTGELFF; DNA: TGCAGCGTTGATTCCAGGACCGGGGAGCTGTTTTTT
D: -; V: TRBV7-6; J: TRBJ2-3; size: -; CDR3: CASSLEWVTDTQYF; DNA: TGTGCCAGCAGCTTAGAGTGGGTCACAGATACGCAGTATTTT
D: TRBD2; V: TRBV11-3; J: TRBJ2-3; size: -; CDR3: CASSLDAGVPTDTQYF; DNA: TGTGCCAGCAGCTTAGATGCGGGAGTCCCCACAGATACGCAGTATTTT
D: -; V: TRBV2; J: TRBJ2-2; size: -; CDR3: CASSELANTGELFF; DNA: TGTGCCAGCAGTGAACTAGCCAACACCGGGGAGCTGTTTTTT
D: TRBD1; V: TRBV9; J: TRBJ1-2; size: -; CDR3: CASSPRTGAKDYGYTF; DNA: TGTGCCAGCAGCCCCCGGACAGGGGCTAAGGACTATGGCTACACCTTC
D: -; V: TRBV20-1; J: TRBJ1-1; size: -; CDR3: CSANPRLEAFF; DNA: TGCAGTGCTAACCCGAGGCTTGAAGCTTTCTTT
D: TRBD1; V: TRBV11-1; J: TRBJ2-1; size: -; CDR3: CASSLETGAYNEQFF; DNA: TGTGCCAGCAGCTTAGAGACAGGGGCCTACAATGAGCAGTTCTTC